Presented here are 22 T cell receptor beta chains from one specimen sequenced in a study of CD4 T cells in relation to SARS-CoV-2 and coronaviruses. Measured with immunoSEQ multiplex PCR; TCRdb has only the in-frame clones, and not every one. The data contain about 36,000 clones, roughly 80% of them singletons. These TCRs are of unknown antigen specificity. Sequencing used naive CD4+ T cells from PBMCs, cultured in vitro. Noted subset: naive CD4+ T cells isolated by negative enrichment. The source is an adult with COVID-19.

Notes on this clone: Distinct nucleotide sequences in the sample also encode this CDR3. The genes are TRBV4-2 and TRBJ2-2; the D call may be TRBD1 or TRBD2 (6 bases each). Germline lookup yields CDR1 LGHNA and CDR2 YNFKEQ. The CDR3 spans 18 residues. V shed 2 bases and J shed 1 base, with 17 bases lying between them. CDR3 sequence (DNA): TGTGCCAGCAGCCAAAGGCTCCCACAGGGAGGGAACACCGGGGAGCTGTTTTTT. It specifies CASSQRLPQGGNTGELFF.

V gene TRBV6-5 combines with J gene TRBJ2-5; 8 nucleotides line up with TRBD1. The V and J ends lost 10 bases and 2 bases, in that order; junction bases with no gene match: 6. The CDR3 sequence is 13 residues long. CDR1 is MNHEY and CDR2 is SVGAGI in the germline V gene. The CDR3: CATRDRPQETQYF. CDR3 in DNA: TGTGCCACCCGGGACAGGCCGCAAGAGACCCAGTACTTC.

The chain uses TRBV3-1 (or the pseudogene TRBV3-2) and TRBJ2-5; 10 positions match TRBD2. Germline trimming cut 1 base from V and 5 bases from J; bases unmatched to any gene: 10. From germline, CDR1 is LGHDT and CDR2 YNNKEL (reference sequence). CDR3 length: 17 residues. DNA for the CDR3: TGTGCCAGCAGCCAAGGGACTAGCGGAGGAGGCTTGGAGACCCAGTACTTC. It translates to CASSQGTSGGGLETQYF.

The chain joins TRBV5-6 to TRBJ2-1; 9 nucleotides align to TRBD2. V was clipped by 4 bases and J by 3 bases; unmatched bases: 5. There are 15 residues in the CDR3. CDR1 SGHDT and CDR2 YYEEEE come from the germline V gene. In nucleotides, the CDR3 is TGTGCCAGCAGCAATAGCGGGAGTTACTACAATGAGCAGTTCTTC. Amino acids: CASSNSGSYYNEQFF.

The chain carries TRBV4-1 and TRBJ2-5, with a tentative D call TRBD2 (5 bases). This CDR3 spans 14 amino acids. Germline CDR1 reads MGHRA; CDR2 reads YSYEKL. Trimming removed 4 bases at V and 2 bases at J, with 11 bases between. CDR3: CASSPSGKQETQYF. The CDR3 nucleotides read TGCGCCAGCAGCCCTTCCGGGAAACAAGAGACCCAGTACTTC.

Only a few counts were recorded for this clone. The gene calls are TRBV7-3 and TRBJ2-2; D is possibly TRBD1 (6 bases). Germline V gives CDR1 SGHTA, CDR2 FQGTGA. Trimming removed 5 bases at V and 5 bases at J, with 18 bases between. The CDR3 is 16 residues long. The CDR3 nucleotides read TGTGCCAGCAGCCCAAACAGGGCTACGAGGACCGGGGAGCTGTTTTTT. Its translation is CASSPNRATRTGELFF.

Here the CDR3 reads CASSPSWGLSTDTQYF. CDR3 coding DNA: TGTGCCAGCAGTCCCTCCTGGGGACTGAGCACAGATACGCAGTATTTT. The genes are TRBV7-2 and TRBJ2-3; D possibly corresponds to TRBD2 (6 bases). The CDR3 sequence is 16 residues long. CDR1 SGHTA and CDR2 FQGNSA come from the germline V gene. V was trimmed by 6 bases and J by 0 bases, leaving 16 bases between them.

DNA for the CDR3: TGTGCCAGCAGCACGAAGCTAGCGGATACGCAGTATTTT. Amino acid sequence: CASSTKLADTQYF. The chain is built from TRBV21-1 and TRBJ2-3; the listed D gene, TRBD2, was not tested against the DNA. TRBV21-1 is marked as a pseudogene. CDR3 length: 13 residues.

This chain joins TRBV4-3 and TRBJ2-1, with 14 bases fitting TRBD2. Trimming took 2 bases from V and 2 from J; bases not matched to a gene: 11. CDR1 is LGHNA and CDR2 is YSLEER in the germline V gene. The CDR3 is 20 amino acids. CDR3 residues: CASSQSGLAGVVGAYNEQFF. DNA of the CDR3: TGCGCCAGCAGCCAATCGGGACTAGCGGGAGTAGTTGGCGCCTACAATGAGCAGTTCTTC.

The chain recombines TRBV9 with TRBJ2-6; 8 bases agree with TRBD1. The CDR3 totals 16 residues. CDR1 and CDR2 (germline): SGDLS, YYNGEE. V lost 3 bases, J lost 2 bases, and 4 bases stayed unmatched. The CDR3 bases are TGTGCCAGCAGCGCCGGGACAGGAACTGGGGCCAACGTCCTGACTTTC. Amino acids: CASSAGTGTGANVLTF.

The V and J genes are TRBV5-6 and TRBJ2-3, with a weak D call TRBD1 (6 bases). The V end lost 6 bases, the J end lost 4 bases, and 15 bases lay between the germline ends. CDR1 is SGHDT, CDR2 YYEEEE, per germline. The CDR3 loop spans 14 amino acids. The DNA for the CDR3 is TGTGCCAGCACCCTTCCAGGGGTCCCAGATACGCAGTATTTT. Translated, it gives CASTLPGVPDTQYF.

CDR3 in amino acids: CATSRDTLLVTEQYF. In nucleotides, the CDR3 is TGTGCCACCAGCAGAGATACCCTACTAGTAACCGAGCAGTACTTC. The gene calls are TRBV15 and TRBJ2-7; D perhaps matches TRBD2 (5 bases). CDR1 is LNHNV and CDR2 is YYDKDF in the germline V gene (reference sequence). The CDR3 is 15 residues long. Trimming pared 0 bases from V and 6 bases from J, leaving 15 bases between.

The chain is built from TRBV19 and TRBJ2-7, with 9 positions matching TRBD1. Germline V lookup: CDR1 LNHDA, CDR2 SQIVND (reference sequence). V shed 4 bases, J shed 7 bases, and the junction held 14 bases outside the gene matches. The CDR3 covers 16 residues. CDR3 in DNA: TGTGCCAGTAGTACGCATGCGGGACAGGGAGGGGAGGAGCAGTACTTC. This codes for CASSTHAGQGGEEQYF.

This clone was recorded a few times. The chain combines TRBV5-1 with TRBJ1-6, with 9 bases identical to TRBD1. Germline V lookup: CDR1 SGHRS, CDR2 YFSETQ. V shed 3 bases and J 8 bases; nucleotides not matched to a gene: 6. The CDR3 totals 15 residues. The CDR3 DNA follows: TGCGCCAGCAGCTATGGACAGGGGTGGGATTCACCCCTCCACTTT. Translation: CASSYGQGWDSPLHF.

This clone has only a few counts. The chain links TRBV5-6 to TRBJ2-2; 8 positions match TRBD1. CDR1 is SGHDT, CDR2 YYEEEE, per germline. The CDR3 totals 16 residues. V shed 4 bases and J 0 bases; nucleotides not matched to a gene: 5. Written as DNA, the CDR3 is TGTGCCAGCAGCCCAGGGACAGGAACGAACACCGGGGAGCTGTTTTTT. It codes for CASSPGTGTNTGELFF.

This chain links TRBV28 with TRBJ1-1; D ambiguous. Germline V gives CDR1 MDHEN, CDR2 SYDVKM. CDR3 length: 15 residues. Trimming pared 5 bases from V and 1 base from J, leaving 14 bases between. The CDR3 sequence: CASSPAQHRNTEAFF. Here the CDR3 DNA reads TGTGCCAGCAGTCCGGCCCAACACAGGAACACTGAAGCTTTCTTT.

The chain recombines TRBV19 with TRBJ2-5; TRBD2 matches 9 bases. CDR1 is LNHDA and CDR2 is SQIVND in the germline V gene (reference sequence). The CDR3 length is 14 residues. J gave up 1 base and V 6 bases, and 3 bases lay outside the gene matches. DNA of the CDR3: TGTGCCAGTAGGGAGACTAGCGGCCAAGAGACCCAGTACTTC. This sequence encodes CASRETSGQETQYF.

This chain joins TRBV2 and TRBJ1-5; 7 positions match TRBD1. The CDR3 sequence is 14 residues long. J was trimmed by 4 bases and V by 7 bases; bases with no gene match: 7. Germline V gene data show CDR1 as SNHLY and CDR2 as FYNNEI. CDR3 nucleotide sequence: TGTGCCAGCACTGCCCAGGACAGGAATCAGCCCCAGCATTTT. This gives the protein CASTAQDRNQPQHF. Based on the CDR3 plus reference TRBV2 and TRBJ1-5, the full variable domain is EPEVTQTPSHQVTQMGQEVILRCVPISNHLYFYWYRQILGQKVEFLVSFYNNEISEKSEIFDDQFSVERPDGSNFTLKIRSTKLEDSAMYFCASTAQDRNQPQHFGDGTRLSIL.

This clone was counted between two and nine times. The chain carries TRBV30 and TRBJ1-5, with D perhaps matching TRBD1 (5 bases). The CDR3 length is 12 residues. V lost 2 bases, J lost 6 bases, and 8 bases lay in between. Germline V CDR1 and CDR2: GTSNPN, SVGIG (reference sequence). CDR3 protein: CAWSQGSQPQHF. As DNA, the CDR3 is TGTGCCTGGAGTCAGGGCAGTCAGCCCCAGCATTTT.

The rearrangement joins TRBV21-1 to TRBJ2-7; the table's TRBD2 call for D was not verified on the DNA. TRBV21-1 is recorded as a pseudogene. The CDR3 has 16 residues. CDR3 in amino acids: CASSKRLAGGPGEQYF. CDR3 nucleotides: TGTGCCAGCAGCAAAAGACTAGCGGGAGGGCCGGGCGAGCAGTACTTC.

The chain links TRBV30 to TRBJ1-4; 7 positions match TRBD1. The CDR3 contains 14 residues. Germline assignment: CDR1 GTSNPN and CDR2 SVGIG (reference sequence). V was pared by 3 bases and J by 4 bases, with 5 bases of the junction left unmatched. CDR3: CAWRRTGFNEKLFF. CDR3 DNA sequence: TGTGCCTGGAGACGGACAGGCTTTAATGAAAAACTGTTTTTT.

DNA of the CDR3: TGTGCCAGCAGCGTAGGAGGTGGGGCCAACGTCCTGACTTTC. Translating it yields CASSVGGGANVLTF. This sequence joins TRBV9 and TRBJ2-6; unclear D gene. CDR1 is SGDLS, CDR2 YYNGEE, per germline. The CDR3 sequence is 14 residues long. The V end lost 0 bases, the J end lost 3 bases, and 4 bases lay between the germline ends.